The 30 T cell receptor beta chains reported below all come from one sample, sequenced in a study of T-cell reconstitution after alpha-beta-depleted transplantation in children. Preparation of the TCRbeta library used unique molecular identifiers. TCRdb reprocessed the PCR reads via MiXCR and lists one record per CDR3 protein. The sample lists 70,000 to 95,000 distinct CDR3 sequences, more than 9% occurring once. This sample comprised PBMCs from the stem cell graft donor, obtained from the stem cell graft. These receptors came from a human donor who donated a stem cell graft to a child with inherited bone marrow failure.

This clonotype was detected a few times. The chain employs TRBV27 and TRBJ2-7; D is perhaps TRBD1 (6 bases). This CDR3 is 14 amino acids long. Germline V lookup: CDR1 MNHEY, CDR2 SMNVEV (reference sequence). The V and J ends lost 5 bases and 0 bases respectively, with 11 bases between them. The CDR3 DNA is TGTGCCAGCAGTGGGACAATCGCCTCCTACGAGCAGTACTTC. Its translation is CASSGTIASYEQYF.

This clonotype was seen repeatedly, ten times or more. The rearrangement links TRBV7-2 to TRBJ2-5; a weak D match, TRBD2 (5 bases). This CDR3 is built from 16 residues. V was pared by 2 bases and J by 1 base, with 14 bases between. Germline lookup yields CDR1 SGHTA and CDR2 FQGNSA. The CDR3 DNA reads TGTGCCAGCAGCTTAACCCTTGCGGGCGCCCAAGAGACCCAGTACTTC. Protein: CASSLTLAGAQETQYF.

This clonotype was seen ten or more times. This chain uses TRBV7-2 with TRBJ2-5; 8 bases match TRBD1. The CDR3 runs to 14 residues. Germline CDR1 and CDR2: SGHTA and FQGNSA. The junction had 7 bases not matched to a gene; V was cut back by 6 bases and J by 4 bases. CDR3 nucleotides: TGTGCCAGCAGTATGGACAGGGCCATAGAGACCCAGTACTTC. This sequence encodes CASSMDRAIETQYF.

This clonotype has ten or more counts. This rearrangement joins TRBV5-1 to TRBJ2-2, with TRBD1 matching over 7 bases. From germline, CDR1 is SGHRS and CDR2 YFSETQ. This CDR3 has 15 amino acids. The V segment lost 7 bases and the J segment 3 bases; nucleotides outside the gene matches: 9. The chain's CDR3 is CASLQGTSDTGELFF. CDR3 nucleotide sequence: TGCGCCAGCCTACAGGGGACCTCTGACACCGGGGAGCTGTTTTTT. The entire variable domain, with the rest obtained from reference TRBV5-1 and TRBJ2-2, is as follows: KAGVTQTPRYLIKTRGQQVTLSCSPISGHRSVSWYQQTPGQGLQFLFEYFSETQRNKGNFPGRFSGRQFSNSRSEMNVSTLELGDSALYLCASLQGTSDTGELFFGEGSRLTVL.

This clonotype was seen many times. The chain joins TRBV20-1 to TRBJ1-2; D unclear. The V and J ends lost 2 bases and 4 bases respectively, with 23 bases between them. This CDR3 is 17 amino acids long. The germline CDR1 and CDR2 sequences are DFQATT and SNEGSKA (reference sequence). The CDR3 coding sequence is TGCAGTGCTAGACCCCCCCTAGGGAGGGTAAAAGGCTATGGCTACACCTTC. Its translation: CSARPPLGRVKGYGYTF.

This chain connects TRBV10-3 to TRBJ2-7; 9 bases are a match to TRBD1. The CDR3 is 13 residues long. CDR1 is ENHRY, CDR2 SYGVKD, per germline. The ends lost 6 bases at V and 5 bases at J; junction bases unmatched: 5. The CDR3 spells CAISADRGHEQYF. The CDR3 coding sequence is TGTGCCATCAGCGCGGACAGGGGCCACGAGCAGTACTTC.

Ten or more counts support this clonotype. This chain connects TRBV7-2 to TRBJ1-1, with 7 positions matching TRBD1. The CDR3 contains 14 residues. Germline V lookup: CDR1 SGHTA, CDR2 FQGNSA. With V trimmed by 7 bases and J by 6 bases, 11 bases remained unmatched. The CDR3 nucleotides are TGTGCCAGCATCCGAGACAGGGCGGGAGCTGAAGCTTTCTTT. Translated: CASIRDRAGAEAFF.

This clonotype was counted at least ten times. The rearrangement joins TRBV5-1 to TRBJ2-3; no clear D gene. The CDR3 is 16 amino acids. Trimming pared 0 bases from V and 2 bases from J, leaving 13 bases between. The germline V gene has CDR1 SGHRS and CDR2 YFSETQ. The CDR3 DNA is TGCGCCAGCAGCTTGGTGTCAGGCGCCGACACAGATACGCAGTATTTT. Its translation: CASSLVSGADTDTQYF.

This clonotype showed up many times. The chain is built from TRBV6-6 and TRBJ1-1, with unresolved D. This CDR3 has 13 residues. CDR1 is MNHNY and CDR2 is SVGAGI in the germline V gene (reference sequence). Trimming took 8 bases from V and 0 from J, leaving 10 bases between them. This CDR3 is CASERAMNTEAFF. The DNA of the CDR3 is TGTGCCAGCGAACGGGCGATGAACACTGAAGCTTTCTTT.

The chain uses TRBV11-1 and TRBJ1-1, with unresolved D. The germline CDR1 and CDR2 sequences are SGHAT and FQDESV (reference sequence). The CDR3 is 18 amino acids. Between the trimmed V and J ends, which lost 4 bases and 3 bases, there was a span of 24 bases. CDR3 bases: TGTGCCAGCAGCTCCCCGAACCAGGACGGCGGACTTTACACTGAAGCTTTCTTT. The encoded protein is CASSSPNQDGGLYTEAFF.

On this clonotype: At one end, the junction sequence differs from germline, possibly due to a read error. This chain joins TRBV3-1 and TRBJ2-2, with TRBD1 matching 7 bases. Germline V gene sequence: CDR1 LGHDT, CDR2 YNNKEL (reference sequence). The CDR3 covers 17 residues. The CDR3 is CASCHPQGRGSTGELFF. In nucleotides, the CDR3 is TGTGCCAGCTGCCACCCGCAAGGCAGGGGGTCTACCGGGGAGCTGTTTTTT. Supplemented by reference TRBV3-1 and TRBJ2-2, the full variable domain reads DTAVSQTPKYLVTQMGNDKSIKCEQNLGHDTMYWYKQDSKKFLKIMFSYNNKELIINETVPNRFSPKSPDKAHLNLHINSLELGDSAVYFCASCHPQGRGSTGELFFGEGSRLTVL.

This clonotype appeared many times. The chain employs TRBV7-2 and TRBJ2-5; TRBD1 might be the D (6 bases). Germline lookup yields CDR1 SGHTA and CDR2 FQGNSA. The V end was cut by 5 bases, the J end by 5 bases, with 12 bases between. CDR3 size: 13 residues. This CDR3 reads CASSRRDTETQYF. DNA for the CDR3: TGTGCCAGCAGCCGCAGGGACACGGAGACCCAGTACTTC.

This clonotype was seen many times. The chain employs TRBV5-4 and TRBJ2-1, with 9 bases that match TRBD2. This CDR3 has 15 residues. The ends lost 0 bases at V and 9 bases at J; junction bases unmatched: 7. CDR1 and CDR2 from the germline V gene are SGHNT and YYREEE (reference sequence). The CDR3 protein is CASSLDSGSFPEQFF. Written as DNA, the CDR3 is TGTGCCAGCAGCTTGGATAGCGGGAGCTTTCCTGAGCAGTTCTTC.

The table lists this clonotype with many counts. The chain is built from TRBV10-3 and TRBJ2-4; D gene ambiguous. The germline gives CDR1 ENHRY, CDR2 SYGVKD. CDR3 size: 13 residues. Between the trimmed V and J ends, which lost 0 bases and 4 bases, there was a span of 4 bases. The CDR3 sequence: CAISESEKNIQYF. For the CDR3, the DNA is TGTGCCATCAGTGAGTCGGAGAAAAACATTCAGTACTTC.

The table lists this clonotype with many counts. This chain links TRBV5-1 with TRBJ2-1; possible D gene TRBD1, 5 bases. V lost 0 bases and J 9 bases, leaving 13 bases between the germline ends. The CDR3 extends over 14 amino acids. Germline CDR1 SGHRS, CDR2 YFSETQ. The CDR3 region is CASSLGQGGIEQFF. DNA for the CDR3: TGCGCCAGCAGCTTGGGGCAGGGTGGCATTGAGCAGTTCTTC.

This clonotype was counted ten times or more. The chain recombines TRBV11-2 with TRBJ2-7; 9 bases map to TRBD2. Trimming took 2 bases from V and 4 from J; bases not matched to a gene: 6. Germline CDR1 and CDR2: SGHAT and FQNNGV. The CDR3 is made up of 15 amino acids. The CDR3 DNA is TGTGCCAGCAGCTTAAAGGGCGGGAGGGGGTACGAGCAGTACTTC. Translation gives CASSLKGGRGYEQYF. The full variable domain, in which reference TRBV11-2 and TRBJ2-7 provide the parts outside the CDR3, is EAGVAQSPRYKIIEKRQSVAFWCNPISGHATLYWYQQILGQGPKLLIQFQNNGVVDDSQLPKDRFSAERLKGVDSTLKIQPAKLEDSAVYLCASSLKGGRGYEQYFGPGTRLTVT.

This clonotype appeared many times. The chain combines TRBV4-3 with TRBJ1-1; D is possibly TRBD1 (5 bases). V shed 0 bases and J shed 11 bases, with 13 bases lying between them. The CDR3 contains 13 residues. Germline V gene data show CDR1 as LGHNA and CDR2 as YSLEER. The CDR3 spells CASSQDRRQRAFF. The CDR3 nucleotides are TGCGCCAGCAGCCAAGATAGGAGACAGAGGGCTTTCTTT.

This clonotype was picked up many times. The chain carries TRBV7-3 and TRBJ1-5, with 7 bases that match TRBD1. The CDR3 extends over 13 amino acids. V shed 8 bases, J shed 7 bases, and the junction held 8 bases outside the gene matches. Germline values: CDR1 SGHTA, CDR2 FQGTGA. The CDR3 is CASAEGAKQPQHF. As DNA, the CDR3 is TGTGCCAGCGCGGAGGGGGCAAAACAGCCCCAGCATTTT.

This chain connects TRBV6-2 or TRBV6-3 to TRBJ2-3; D not resolved. The CDR3 spans 12 residues. Germline CDR1 is MNHEY and CDR2 is SVGEGT. V was cut by 0 bases and J by 6 bases, with 4 bases left in between. The CDR3 loop is CASSYSGDTQYF. CDR3 DNA sequence: TGTGCCAGCAGTTACTCGGGGGATACGCAGTATTTT.

The chain has TRBV27 and TRBJ2-5, with D perhaps TRBD1 (6 bases). CDR1 MNHEY and CDR2 SMNVEV come from the germline V gene (reference sequence). CDR3 length equals 14 residues. The V end was cut by 5 bases, the J end by 1 base, with 11 bases between. CDR3 sequence: CASSRTALQETQYF. Here the CDR3 DNA reads TGTGCCAGCAGTCGGACAGCCCTCCAAGAGACCCAGTACTTC.

This clonotype was observed many times. The chain employs TRBV27 and TRBJ2-7; maybe TRBD1 (5 bases). Germline values: CDR1 MNHEY, CDR2 SMNVEV (reference sequence). The CDR3 has 17 residues. Trimming took 6 bases from V and 6 from J, leaving 27 bases between them. CDR3 protein: CASSPGPRQGPLSEQYF. The CDR3 DNA reads as TGTGCCAGCAGCCCAGGACCCCGGCAGGGCCCGCTCAGCGAGCAGTACTTC.

This clonotype was detected many times. The J gene is TRBJ2-2, the V gene TRBV4-3, with 11 bases identical to TRBD1. V shed 1 base, J shed 0 bases, and the junction held 7 bases outside the gene matches. The germline gives CDR1 LGHNA, CDR2 YSLEER. CDR3 length equals 19 residues. CDR3 sequence: CASSQVPGQGGPNTGELFF. The CDR3, as DNA: TGCGCCAGCAGCCAAGTACCGGGACAGGGGGGGCCGAACACCGGGGAGCTGTTTTTT.

This clonotype was seen repeatedly, ten times or more. The chain combines TRBV20-1 with TRBJ2-5, with 8 bases lining up with TRBD1. Germline V gene sequence: CDR1 DFQATT, CDR2 SNEGSKA (reference sequence). This CDR3 region has 14 residues. V gave up 5 bases and J gave up 2 bases; unmatched junction bases: 7. The CDR3 nucleotides read TGCAGTGCTCTACCACGGACAGGGCAAGAGACCCAGTACTTC. It codes for CSALPRTGQETQYF.

This clonotype occurred many times. The chain couples TRBV5-1 to TRBJ1-1, with D possibly being TRBD1 (6 bases). V gave up 0 bases and J gave up 10 bases, with 13 bases separating them. CDR3 size: 13 residues. Germline V gene sequence: CDR1 SGHRS, CDR2 YFSETQ. Written as DNA, the CDR3 is TGCGCCAGCAGCTTGGGTTATGGGGGGGCAGCTTTCTTT. It is translated as CASSLGYGGAAFF.

Of note for this clonotype: A clone one base away is much larger, so this may be a read error. The chain's CDR3 is CASSPLDSLRNIQYF. CDR3 coding DNA: TGTGCCAGCTCACCGCTAGACAGTCTGAGGAACATTCAGTACTTC. This chain joins TRBV18 and TRBJ2-4, with D possibly TRBD1 on 5 matching bases. The CDR3 covers 15 residues. The germline CDR1 and CDR2 sequences are KGHSH and LQKENI. V lost 3 bases, J lost 7 bases, and 16 bases lay in between. Full variable domain (remainder filled in from reference TRBV18 and TRBJ2-4): NAGVMQNPRHLVRRRGQEARLRCSPMKGHSHVYWYRQLPEEGLKFMVYLQKENIIDESGMPKERFSAEFPKEGPSILRIQQVVRGDSAAYFCASSPLDSLRNIQYFGAGTRLSVL.

This chain links TRBV6-2 or TRBV6-3 with TRBJ2-7, with a tentative D call TRBD1 (5 bases). In germline, CDR1 is MNHEY, CDR2 SVGEGT. The V end lost 10 bases, the J end lost 0 bases, and 10 bases lay between the germline ends. The CDR3 totals 12 residues. The DNA of the CDR3 is TGTGCCACCTACAGGAGCTCCTACGAGCAGTACTTC. Translation: CATYRSSYEQYF.

This clonotype was recorded many times. This chain connects TRBV12-3 or TRBV12-4 to TRBJ1-6; D not resolved. CDR3 length: 12 residues. Trimming took off 5 bases at V and 9 bases at J, with 8 bases between the two ends. The CDR3 nucleotides read TGTGCCAGCAGTCCTCCGACTTCACCCCTCCACTTT. Its translation: CASSPPTSPLHF.

This clonotype occurred a few times. This chain links TRBV18 with TRBJ2-3; 11 positions agree with TRBD2. Trimming removed 1 base from V and 5 bases from J; junction bases left unmatched: 8. The CDR3 spans 17 residues. The germline CDR1 and CDR2 sequences are KGHSH and LQKENI. In DNA, the CDR3 is TGTGCCAGCTCACCACTTCCTAGCGGGGGGCCCGGAGATACGCAGTATTTT. It specifies CASSPLPSGGPGDTQYF.

Many counts were recorded for this clonotype. This rearrangement joins TRBV6-2 or TRBV6-3 to TRBJ1-5; 9 bases align to TRBD1. The V gene's germline CDR1 is MNHEY and CDR2 SVGEGT. Unmatched junction bases numbered 9, after V lost 7 bases and J lost 5 bases. CDR3 length: 15 amino acids. This chain's CDR3 is CASTDRRTGDQPQHF. The CDR3 bases are TGTGCCAGCACCGATCGCCGGACAGGGGATCAGCCCCAGCATTTT.

This clonotype was found many times. This chain uses TRBV7-2 with TRBJ2-1; the D gene could be TRBD1 or TRBD2 (6 bases each). This CDR3 spans 14 amino acids. Trimming removed 1 base at V and 8 bases at J, with 12 bases between. The germline gives CDR1 SGHTA, CDR2 FQGNSA. CDR3 in amino acids: CASSLGVGGHEQFF. CDR3 coding DNA: TGTGCCAGCAGCTTAGGGGTCGGGGGCCATGAGCAGTTCTTC. Combining the CDR3 with reference TRBV7-2 and TRBJ2-1 gives the whole variable domain GAGVSQSPSNKVTEKGKDVELRCDPISGHTALYWYRQSLGQGLEFLIYFQGNSAPDKSGLPSDRFSAERTGGSVSTLTIQRTQQEDSAVYLCASSLGVGGHEQFFGPGTRLTVL.